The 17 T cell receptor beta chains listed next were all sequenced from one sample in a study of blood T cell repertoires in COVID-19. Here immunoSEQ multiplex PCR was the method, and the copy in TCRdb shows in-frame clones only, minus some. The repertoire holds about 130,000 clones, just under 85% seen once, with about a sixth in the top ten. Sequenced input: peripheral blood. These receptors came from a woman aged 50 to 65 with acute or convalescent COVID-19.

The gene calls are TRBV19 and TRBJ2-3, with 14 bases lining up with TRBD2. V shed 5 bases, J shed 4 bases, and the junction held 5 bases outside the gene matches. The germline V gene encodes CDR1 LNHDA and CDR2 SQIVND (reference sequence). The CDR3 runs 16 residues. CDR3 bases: TGTGCCAGTAGTTCAGGACTAGCGGGGGGAGCAGATACGCAGTATTTT. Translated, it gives CASSSGLAGGADTQYF. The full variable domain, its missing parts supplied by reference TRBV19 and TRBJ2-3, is DGGITQSPKYLFRKEGQNVTLSCEQNLNHDAMYWYRQDPGQGLRLIYYSQIVNDFQKGDIAEGYSVSREKKESFPLTVTSAQKNPTAFYLCASSSGLAGGADTQYFGPGTRLTVL.

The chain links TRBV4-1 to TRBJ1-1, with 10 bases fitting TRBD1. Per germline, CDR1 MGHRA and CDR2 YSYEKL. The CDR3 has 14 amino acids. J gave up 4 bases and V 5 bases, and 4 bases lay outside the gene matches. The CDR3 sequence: CASSLRTGGTEAFF. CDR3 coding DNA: TGCGCCAGCAGCTTGCGGACAGGGGGCACTGAAGCTTTCTTT.

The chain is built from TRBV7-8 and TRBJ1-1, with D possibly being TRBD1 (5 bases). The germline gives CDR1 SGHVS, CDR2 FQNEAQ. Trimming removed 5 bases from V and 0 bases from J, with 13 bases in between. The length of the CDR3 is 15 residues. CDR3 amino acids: CASSRSPGMNTEAFF. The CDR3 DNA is TGTGCCAGCAGCAGGTCGCCAGGGATGAACACTGAAGCTTTCTTT.

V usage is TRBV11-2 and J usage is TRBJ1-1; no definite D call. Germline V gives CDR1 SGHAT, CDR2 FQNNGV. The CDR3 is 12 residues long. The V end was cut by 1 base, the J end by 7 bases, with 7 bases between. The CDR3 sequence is CASSLVRVEAFF. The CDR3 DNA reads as TGTGCCAGCAGCTTAGTTAGAGTTGAAGCTTTCTTT.

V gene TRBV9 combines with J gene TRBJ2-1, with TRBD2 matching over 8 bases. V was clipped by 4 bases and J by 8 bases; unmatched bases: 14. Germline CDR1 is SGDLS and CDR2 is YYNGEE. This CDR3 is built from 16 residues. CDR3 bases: TGTGCCAGCAGCACAGCTGGACTAGCCCTCGGGCATGAGCAGTTCTTC. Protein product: CASSTAGLALGHEQFF.

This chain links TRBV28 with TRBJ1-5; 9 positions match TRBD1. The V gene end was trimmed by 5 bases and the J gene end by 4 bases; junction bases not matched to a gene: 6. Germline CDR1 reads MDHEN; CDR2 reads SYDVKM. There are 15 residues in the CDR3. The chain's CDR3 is CASSIRDRVNQPQHF. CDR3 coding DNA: TGTGCCAGCAGTATTCGGGACAGGGTGAATCAGCCCCAGCATTTT.

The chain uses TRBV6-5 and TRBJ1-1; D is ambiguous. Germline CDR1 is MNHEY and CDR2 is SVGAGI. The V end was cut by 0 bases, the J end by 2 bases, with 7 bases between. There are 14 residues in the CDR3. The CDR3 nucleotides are TGTGCCAGCAGTTACTCCCGGGATAACACTGAAGCTTTCTTT. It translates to CASSYSRDNTEAFF.

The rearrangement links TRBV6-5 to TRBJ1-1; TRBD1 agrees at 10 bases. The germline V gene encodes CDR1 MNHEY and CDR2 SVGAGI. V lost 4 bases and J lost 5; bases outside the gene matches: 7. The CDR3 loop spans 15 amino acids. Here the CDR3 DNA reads TGTGCCAGCAGTTCCTACGGGACAGGGGAGACTGAAGCTTTCTTT. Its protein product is CASSSYGTGETEAFF.

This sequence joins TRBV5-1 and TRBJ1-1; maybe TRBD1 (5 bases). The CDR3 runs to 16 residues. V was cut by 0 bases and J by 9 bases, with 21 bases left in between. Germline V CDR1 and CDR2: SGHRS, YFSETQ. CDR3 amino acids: CASSLVRGRPGFQAFF. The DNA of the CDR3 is TGCGCCAGCAGCTTGGTCCGGGGGAGGCCCGGCTTTCAAGCTTTCTTT.

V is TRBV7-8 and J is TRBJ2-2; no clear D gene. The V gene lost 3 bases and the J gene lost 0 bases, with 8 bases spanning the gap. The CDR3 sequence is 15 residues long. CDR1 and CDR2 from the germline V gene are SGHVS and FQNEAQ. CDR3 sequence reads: CASSFRRANTGELFF. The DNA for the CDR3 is TGTGCCAGCAGCTTTAGACGGGCGAACACCGGGGAGCTGTTTTTT.

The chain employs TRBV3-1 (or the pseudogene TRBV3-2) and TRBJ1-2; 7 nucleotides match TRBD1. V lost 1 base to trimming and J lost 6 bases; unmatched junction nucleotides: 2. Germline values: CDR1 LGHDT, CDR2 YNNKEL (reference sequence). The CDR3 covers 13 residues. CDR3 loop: CASSQVQGNGYTF. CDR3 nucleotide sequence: TGTGCCAGCAGCCAAGTACAGGGGAATGGCTACACCTTC.

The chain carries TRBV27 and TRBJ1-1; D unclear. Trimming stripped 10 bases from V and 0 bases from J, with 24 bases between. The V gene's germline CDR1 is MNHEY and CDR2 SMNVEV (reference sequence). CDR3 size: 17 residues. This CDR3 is CATRREGGYGMNTEAFF. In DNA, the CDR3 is TGTGCCACCCGACGAGAGGGTGGGTATGGGATGAACACTGAAGCTTTCTTT.

For the CDR3, the DNA is TGTGCCAGCAGCTTGGAAGGACAGGGCCGCGGCTACACCTTC. It yields the protein CASSLEGQGRGYTF. J is TRBJ1-2 and V is TRBV5-4, with 8 bases matching TRBD1. Germline trimming cut 0 bases from V and 8 bases from J; bases unmatched to any gene: 6. This CDR3 is built from 14 residues. CDR1 is SGHNT and CDR2 is YYREEE in the germline V gene (reference sequence).

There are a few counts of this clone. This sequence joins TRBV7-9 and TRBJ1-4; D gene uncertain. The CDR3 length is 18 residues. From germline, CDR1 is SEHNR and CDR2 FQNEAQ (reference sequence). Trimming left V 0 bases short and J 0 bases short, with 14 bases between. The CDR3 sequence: CASSLALRYPATNEKLFF. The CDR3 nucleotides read TGTGCCAGCAGCTTAGCCCTAAGATACCCTGCAACTAATGAAAAACTGTTTTTT. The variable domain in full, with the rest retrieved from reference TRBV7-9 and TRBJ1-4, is DTGVSQNPRHKITKRGQNVTFRCDPISEHNRLYWYRQTLGQGPEFLTYFQNEAQLEKSRLLSDRFSAERPKGSFSTLEIQRTEQGDSAMYLCASSLALRYPATNEKLFFGSGTQLSVL.

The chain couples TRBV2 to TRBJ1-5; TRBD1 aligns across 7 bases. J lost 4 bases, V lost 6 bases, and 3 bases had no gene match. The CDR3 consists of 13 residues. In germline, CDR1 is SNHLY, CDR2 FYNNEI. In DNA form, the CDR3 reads TGTGCCAGCAGAGACAGGGATAATCAGCCCCAGCATTTT. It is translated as CASRDRDNQPQHF.

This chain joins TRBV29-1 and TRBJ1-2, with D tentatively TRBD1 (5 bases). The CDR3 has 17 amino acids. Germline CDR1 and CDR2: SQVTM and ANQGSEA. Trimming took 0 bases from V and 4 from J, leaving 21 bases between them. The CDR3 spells CSVEDRGRRGESYGYTF. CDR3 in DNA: TGCAGCGTTGAAGATCGGGGAAGGAGGGGAGAATCCTATGGCTACACCTTC.

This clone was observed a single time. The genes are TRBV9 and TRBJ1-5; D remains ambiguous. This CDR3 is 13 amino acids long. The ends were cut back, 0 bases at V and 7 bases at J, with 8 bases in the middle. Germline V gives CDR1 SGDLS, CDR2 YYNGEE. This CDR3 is CASSVAGGQPQHF. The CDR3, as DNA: TGTGCCAGCAGCGTAGCTGGAGGGCAGCCCCAGCATTTT.